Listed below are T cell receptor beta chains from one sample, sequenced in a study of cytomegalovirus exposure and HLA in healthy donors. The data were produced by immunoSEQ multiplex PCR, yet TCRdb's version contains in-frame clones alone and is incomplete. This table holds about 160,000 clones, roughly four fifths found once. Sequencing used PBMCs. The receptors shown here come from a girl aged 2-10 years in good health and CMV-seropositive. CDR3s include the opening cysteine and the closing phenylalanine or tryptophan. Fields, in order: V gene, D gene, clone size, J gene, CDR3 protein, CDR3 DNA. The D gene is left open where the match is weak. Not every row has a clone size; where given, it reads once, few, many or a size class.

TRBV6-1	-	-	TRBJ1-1	CASSEVPGQKAFF	TGTGCCAGCAGTGAAGTCCCGGGACAAAAAGCTTTCTTT
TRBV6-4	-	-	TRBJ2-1	CASSDSGGYNEQFF	TGTGCCAGCAGTGACTCAGGGGGATACAATGAGCAGTTCTTC
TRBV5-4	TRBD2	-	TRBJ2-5	CASSPSAGAHQETQYF	TGTGCCAGCAGCCCCTCAGCGGGAGCCCATCAAGAGACCCAGTACTTC
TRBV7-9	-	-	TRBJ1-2	CASSLATPIYGYTF	TGTGCCAGCAGCTTAGCGACACCGATCTATGGCTACACCTTC
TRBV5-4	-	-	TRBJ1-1	CASSFLGDLNTEAFF	TGTGCCAGCAGCTTCCTAGGGGACTTGAACACTGAAGCTTTCTTT
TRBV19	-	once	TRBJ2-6	CASSMTVFSGANVLTF	TGTGCCAGTAGTATGACAGTTTTCTCTGGGGCCAACGTCCTGACTTTC
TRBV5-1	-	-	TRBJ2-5	CASSLREDPQETQYF	TGCGCCAGCAGCTTGAGGGAGGATCCTCAAGAGACCCAGTACTTC
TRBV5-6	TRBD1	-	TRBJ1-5	CASSLGQGVGPQHF	TGTGCCAGCAGCTTGGGACAGGGGGTAGGGCCCCAGCATTTT
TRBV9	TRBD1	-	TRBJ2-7	CASSGQGDEYEQYF	TGTGCCAGCAGCGGACAGGGGGATGAGTACGAGCAGTACTTC
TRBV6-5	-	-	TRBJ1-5	CASSSRQDNQPQHF	TGTGCCAGCAGTTCTAGACAGGACAATCAGCCCCAGCATTTT
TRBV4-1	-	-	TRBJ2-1	CASSSSLGEQFF	TGCGCCAGCAGCTCTTCTCTCGGTGAGCAGTTCTTC
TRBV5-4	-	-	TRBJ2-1	CASSLVGSRDNEQFF	TGTGCCAGCAGCTTGGTAGGGTCCAGGGACAATGAGCAGTTCTTC
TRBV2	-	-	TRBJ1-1	CASDWVRTYTEAFF	TGTGCCAGCGACTGGGTGCGGACTTACACTGAAGCTTTCTTT
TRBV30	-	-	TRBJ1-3	CAWSVGSGNTIYF	TGTGCCTGGAGTGTCGGGTCAGGAAACACCATATATTTT
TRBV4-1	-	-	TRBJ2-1	CASSPTYTTLSYNEQFF	TGCGCCAGCAGCCCCACCTATACTACTCTCTCCTACAATGAGCAGTTCTTC
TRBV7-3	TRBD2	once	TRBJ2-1	CASSLNSGFYNEQFF	TGTGCCAGCAGCTTAAATAGCGGGTTCTACAATGAGCAGTTCTTC
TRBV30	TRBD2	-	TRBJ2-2	CAWSVSSGSPGELFF	TGTGCCTGGAGTGTCTCTAGCGGGAGTCCCGGGGAGCTGTTTTTT
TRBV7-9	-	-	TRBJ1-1	CASSLIPLRGGMNTEAFF	TGTGCCAGCAGCTTAATCCCCCTTAGGGGCGGCATGAACACTGAAGCTTTCTTT
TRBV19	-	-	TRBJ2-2	CASSISRVNTGELFF	TGTGCCAGTAGTATAAGCAGGGTGAACACCGGGGAGCTGTTTTTT
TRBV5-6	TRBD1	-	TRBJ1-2	CASSLPGQGSVFEVGGYTF	TGTGCCAGCAGCCTACCGGGACAGGGTTCAGTTTTCGAGGTGGGTGGCTACACCTTC
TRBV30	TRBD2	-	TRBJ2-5	CAWSSPTSGAQETQYF	TGTGCCTGGAGTAGTCCGACTAGCGGAGCACAAGAGACCCAGTACTTC
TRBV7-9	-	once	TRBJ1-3	CASRAGGSGNTIYF	TGTGCCAGCAGGGCCGGGGGCTCTGGAAACACCATATATTTT
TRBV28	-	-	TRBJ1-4	CASNAPTEANEKLFF	TGTGCCAGCAATGCACCTACGGAGGCTAATGAAAAACTGTTTTTT
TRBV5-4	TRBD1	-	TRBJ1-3	CASSIGTGGGNTIYF	TGTGCCAGCAGCATTGGGACAGGGGGCGGAAACACCATATATTTT
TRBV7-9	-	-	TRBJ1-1	CASSFRTSEAFF	TGTGCCAGCAGCTTTAGGACATCTGAAGCTTTCTTT
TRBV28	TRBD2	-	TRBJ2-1	CASSLYSGLAGNNEQFF	TGTGCCAGCAGTTTATACTCGGGGCTAGCGGGAAACAATGAGCAGTTCTTC
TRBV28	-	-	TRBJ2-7	CASRLQPSYEQYF	TGTGCCAGCAGACTACAACCCTCCTACGAGCAGTACTTC
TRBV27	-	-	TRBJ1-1	CASSFGQRTEAFF	TGTGCCAGCAGTTTTGGTCAGAGGACTGAAGCTTTCTTT
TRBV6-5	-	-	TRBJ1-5	CASSTRAYSNQPQHF	TGTGCCAGCAGTACTAGGGCTTATAGCAATCAGCCCCAGCATTTT